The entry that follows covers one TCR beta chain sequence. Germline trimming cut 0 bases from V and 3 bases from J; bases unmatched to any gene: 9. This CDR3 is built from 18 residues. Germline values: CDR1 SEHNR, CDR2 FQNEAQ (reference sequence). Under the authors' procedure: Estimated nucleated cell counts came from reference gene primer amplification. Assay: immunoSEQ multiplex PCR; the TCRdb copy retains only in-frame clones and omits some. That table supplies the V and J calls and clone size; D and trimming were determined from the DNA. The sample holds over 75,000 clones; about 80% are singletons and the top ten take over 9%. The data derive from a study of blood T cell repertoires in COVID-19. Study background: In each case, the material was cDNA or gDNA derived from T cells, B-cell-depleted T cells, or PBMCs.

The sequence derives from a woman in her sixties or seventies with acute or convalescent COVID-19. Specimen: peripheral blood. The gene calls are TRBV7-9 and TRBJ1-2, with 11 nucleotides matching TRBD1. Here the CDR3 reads CASSLATSWTGGDYGYTF. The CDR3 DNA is TGTGCCAGCAGCTTAGCCACAAGCTGGACAGGGGGCGACTATGGCTACACCTTC.